The next 8 T cell receptor beta chains were all read from a single sample in a study of tumor and adjacent non-tumor tissue in lung cancer. A modified ARM-PCR protocol with three rounds of nested PCR amplified TCRbeta. TCRdb used MiXCR to reprocess the multiplex PCR reads, holding one entry per CDR3 protein. The sample consists of 200,000 to 250,000 distinct CDR3 sequences, 71% of them appearing once. This sample's RNA came from whole unsorted tissue. The sample was lung tumor tissue. All receptors come from a man aged 55 to 70 with non-small cell lung cancer.

The rearrangement uses TRBV5-1 and TRBJ1-1; a possible D gene is TRBD1 (5 bases). V was pared by 2 bases and J by 7 bases, with 15 bases between. The CDR3 loop spans 14 amino acids. From germline, CDR1 is SGHRS and CDR2 YFSETQ. CDR3 bases: TGCGCCAGCAGCTTAGAGGGGTTTTCCAATGAAGCTTTCTTT. Translated, it gives CASSLEGFSNEAFF.

With respect to this clonotype: A much larger clone lies one base from this, so it may be a read error. The rearrangement joins TRBV7-9 to TRBJ1-4; D gene unclear. Germline loops: CDR1 SEHNR, CDR2 FQNEAQ (reference sequence). This CDR3 has 12 amino acids. CDR3 nucleotides: TGTGGCAGCAGCTCTAGGGATGAAAAACTGTTTTTT. It translates to CGSSSRDEKLFF.

For this clonotype: A junction end diverges from the germline sequence, so it may reflect a read error. This chain uses TRBV11-2 with TRBJ2-7, with 8 nucleotides matching TRBD2. CDR1 and CDR2 (germline): SGHAT, FQNNGV. The CDR3 spans 14 residues. The CDR3 nucleotides are TGTGTCAGCAGCCCGAAGCGGGAGAGCAACGAGCAGTACTTC. Its translation: CVSSPKRESNEQYF.

Only a few counts were recorded for this clonotype. The CDR3 region has the DNA TGCGCCAGCAGCTCAGCACGAACCAAAAACATTCAGTACTTC. Protein: CASSSARTKNIQYF. The V and J genes are TRBV5-1 and TRBJ2-4, with D unresolved. From germline, CDR1 is SGHRS and CDR2 YFSETQ. The V and J ends lost 3 bases and 2 bases respectively, with 9 bases between them. This CDR3 is built from 14 residues.

CDR3 nucleotide sequence: TGCAGTGCTAGAGATAAGCAGGAGAGCCATGGTGCACACAATCAGCCCCAGCATTTT. Translated, it gives CSARDKQESHGAHNQPQHF. The J gene is TRBJ1-5, the V gene TRBV20-1; D gene unclear. The CDR3 runs to 19 residues. Trimming cost V 0 bases and J 3 bases, with 24 bases left between them. Germline CDR1 is DFQATT and CDR2 is SNEGSKA (reference sequence).

The gene calls are TRBV11-3 and TRBJ2-1; D is uncertain. The CDR3 consists of 16 residues. In germline, CDR1 is SGHNT, CDR2 YENEEA. V lost 3 bases and J 6 bases, leaving 18 bases between the germline ends. The CDR3 spells CASSFSLIDLSNEQFF. CDR3 nucleotide sequence: TGTGCCAGCAGCTTTTCACTGATCGACCTCTCCAATGAGCAGTTCTTC.

In regard to this clonotype: Sequence at one end of the junction differs from germline and may be a read error. The chain recombines TRBV11-3 with TRBJ1-1; a weak D match, TRBD1 (5 bases). CDR3 length: 13 residues. Germline CDR1 and CDR2: SGHNT and YENEEA. CDR3 bases: TGTGCCAGTAGCTCAGGGTCGAACACTGAAGCCTTCTTT. It codes for CASSSGSNTEAFF.

The V gene is TRBV29-1, the J gene TRBJ2-3; no clear D. Germline V gene data show CDR1 as SQVTM and CDR2 as ANQGSEA. V lost 3 bases and J lost 6, with 10 bases in between. The CDR3 covers 12 residues. The CDR3 region is CSVDRIEDTQYF. The DNA of the CDR3 is TGCAGCGTTGATAGAATAGAGGATACGCAGTATTTT.